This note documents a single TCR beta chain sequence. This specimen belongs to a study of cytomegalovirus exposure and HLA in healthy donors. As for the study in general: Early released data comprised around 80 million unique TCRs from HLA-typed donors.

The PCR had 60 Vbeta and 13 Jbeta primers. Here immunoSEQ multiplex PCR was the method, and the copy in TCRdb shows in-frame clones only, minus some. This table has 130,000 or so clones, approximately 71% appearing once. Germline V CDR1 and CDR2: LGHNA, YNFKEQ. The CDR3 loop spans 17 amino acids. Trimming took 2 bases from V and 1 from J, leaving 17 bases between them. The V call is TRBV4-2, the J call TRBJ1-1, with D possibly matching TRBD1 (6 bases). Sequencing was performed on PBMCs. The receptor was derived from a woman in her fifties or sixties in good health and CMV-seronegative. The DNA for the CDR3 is TGTGCCAGCAGCCAACTGGGGGCATACGGGGAGAACACTGAAGCTTTCTTT. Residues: CASSQLGAYGENTEAFF.